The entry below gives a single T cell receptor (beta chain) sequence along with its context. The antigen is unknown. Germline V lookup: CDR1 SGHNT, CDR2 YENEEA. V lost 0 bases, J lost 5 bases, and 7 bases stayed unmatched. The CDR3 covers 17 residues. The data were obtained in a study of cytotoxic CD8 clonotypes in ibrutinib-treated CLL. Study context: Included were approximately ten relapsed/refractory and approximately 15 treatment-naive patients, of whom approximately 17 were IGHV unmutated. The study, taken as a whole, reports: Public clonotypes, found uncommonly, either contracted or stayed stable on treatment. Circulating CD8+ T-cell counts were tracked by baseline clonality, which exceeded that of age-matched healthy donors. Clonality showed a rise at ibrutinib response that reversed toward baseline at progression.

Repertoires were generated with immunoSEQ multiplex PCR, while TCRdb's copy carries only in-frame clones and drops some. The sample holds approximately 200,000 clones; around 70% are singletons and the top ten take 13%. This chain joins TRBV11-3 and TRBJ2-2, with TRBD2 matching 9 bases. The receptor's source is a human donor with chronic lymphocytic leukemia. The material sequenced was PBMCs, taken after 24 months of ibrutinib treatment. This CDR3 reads CASSLDYVAGVTGELFF. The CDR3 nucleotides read TGTGCCAGCAGCTTAGATTATGTAGCGGGAGTTACCGGGGAGCTGTTTTTT.